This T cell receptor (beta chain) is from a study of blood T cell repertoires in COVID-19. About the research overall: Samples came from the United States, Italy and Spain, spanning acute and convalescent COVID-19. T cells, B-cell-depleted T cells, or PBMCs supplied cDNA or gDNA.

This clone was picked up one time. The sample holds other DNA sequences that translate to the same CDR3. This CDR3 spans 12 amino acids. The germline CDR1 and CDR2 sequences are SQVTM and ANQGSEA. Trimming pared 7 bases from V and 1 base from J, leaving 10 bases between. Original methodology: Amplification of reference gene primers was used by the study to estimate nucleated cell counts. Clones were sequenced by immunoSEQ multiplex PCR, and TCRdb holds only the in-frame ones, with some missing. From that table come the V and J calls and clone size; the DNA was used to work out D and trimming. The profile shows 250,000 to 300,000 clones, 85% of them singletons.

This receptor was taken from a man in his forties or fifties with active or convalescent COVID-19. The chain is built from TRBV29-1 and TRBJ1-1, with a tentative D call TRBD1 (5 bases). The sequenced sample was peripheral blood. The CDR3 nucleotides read TGCAGCGGTGGACAAGGGAACACTGAAGCTTTCTTT. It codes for CSGGQGNTEAFF. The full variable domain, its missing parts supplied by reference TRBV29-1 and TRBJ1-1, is SAVISQKPSRDICQRGTSLTIQCQVDSQVTMMFWYRQQPGQSLTLIATANQGSEATYESGFVIDKFPISRPNLTFSTLTVSNMSPEDSSIYLCSGGQGNTEAFFGQGTRLTVV.